This entry concerns a single T cell receptor (beta chain). The sample comes from a study of T cell responses to AZD1222 COVID-19 vaccine. The protocol was immunoSEQ multiplex PCR, while the TCRdb copy is restricted to in-frame clones and leaves out a portion. The top ten hold 5.5% to 6% of the sample, which has some 150,000 clones, 85% to 90% seen once. V lost 6 bases to trimming and J lost 0 bases, with 18 bases between them. The CDR3 is made up of 16 amino acids. The V gene's germline CDR1 is LNHDA and CDR2 SQIVND (reference sequence). V and J are TRBV19 and TRBJ2-7; D not certain. The sequences come from peripheral blood, collected on day 0 of MenACWY control vaccination. The clonotype was recovered from an adult in good health. CDR3 DNA sequence: TGTGCCAGTAGACCTTTAGGTGGGTCAGACTCCTACGAGCAGTACTTC. Translation gives CASRPLGGSDSYEQYF.